The TCR beta chain described here comes from a study of blood T cell repertoires in COVID-19. Turning to the study itself: Whether acute or convalescent, the COVID-19 samples came from the United States, Italy and Spain.

CDR1 is SGHNT and CDR2 is YYREEE in the germline V gene (reference sequence). The CDR3 spans 19 residues. With V trimmed by 4 bases and J by 2 bases, 15 bases remained unmatched. This clone has more than one count but fewer than ten. In the source study's methods: Estimates of nucleated cell counts were drawn from the amplification of reference gene primers. Repertoires were generated with immunoSEQ multiplex PCR, while TCRdb's copy carries only in-frame clones and drops some. V, J and clone size derive from that table, while D and trimming were established from the DNA sequence. Altogether 150,000 to 200,000 clones are present, approximately 82% being singletons, with the ten largest covering under 15%.

The rearrangement joins TRBV5-4 to TRBJ2-1; 10 bases are shared with TRBD2. The material sequenced was peripheral blood. This clonotype was sampled from a man in his 70s who had recovered from COVID-19. The DNA for the CDR3 is TGTGCCAGCAGCCCGGGGGGGCTAGCGGGAGTTGGGGCCTACAATGAGCAGTTCTTC. Protein product: CASSPGGLAGVGAYNEQFF.